The rows below give T cell receptor beta chains drawn from one sample of a study of beta chain features in type 1 diabetes. Produced via immunoSEQ multiplex PCR; TCRdb's table is partial and in-frame only. The repertoire holds 350,000 to 450,000 clones, roughly 13% seen once, with 0.03% to 0.04% in the top ten. Material for sequencing was naive CD4+ T cells from blood. The receptors here all came from a man younger than 40 in good health. The CDR3 runs from the conserved cysteine through the conserved F or W. The D gene is left open where the match is weak. Rows may omit the clone size; those that give it use once, few, many or a size class.

TRBD2	TRBV7-2	12	.	TRBJ2-4	CASSLGGGIQYF	TGTGCCAGCAGCTTAGGCGGGGGCATTCAGTACTTC
TRBD2	TRBV2	15	.	TRBJ2-7	CASSGGLAENDEQYF	TGTGCCAGCAGTGGAGGACTAGCGGAAAATGACGAGCAGTACTTC
.	TRBV25-1	14	.	TRBJ2-2	CASSGGGITGELFF	TGTGCCAGCAGTGGAGGCGGGATCACCGGGGAGCTGTTTTTT
.	TRBV6-4	16	.	TRBJ1-5	CARLREGRSGNQPQHF	TGTGCCAGATTAAGGGAGGGAAGATCGGGCAATCAGCCCCAGCATTTT
.	TRBV30	14	.	TRBJ1-1	CAWSDRLLNTEAFF	TGTGCCTGGAGCGACAGGTTGTTGAACACTGAAGCTTTCTTT
TRBD2	TRBV6-5	15	.	TRBJ2-7	CASSRQRGETYEQYF	TGTGCCAGCAGTCGCCAGCGGGGTGAAACCTACGAGCAGTACTTC
TRBD1	TRBV7-2	14	once	TRBJ1-5	CASSPGQGRQPQHF	TGTGCCAGCAGCCCCGGACAGGGCAGACAGCCCCAGCATTTT
.	TRBV10-3	12	.	TRBJ1-5	CAISESGQPQHF	TGTGCCATCAGTGAGTCAGGGCAGCCCCAGCATTTT
.	TRBV7-8	15	few	TRBJ2-5	CASSQGHQRRETQYF	TGTGCCAGCAGCCAAGGACACCAGCGGAGAGAGACCCAGTACTTC
.	TRBV25-1	12	few	TRBJ2-1	CASSGLFNEQFF	TGTGCCAGCAGTGGACTATTCAATGAGCAGTTCTTC
TRBD1	TRBV7-9	16	.	TRBJ1-1	CASSPWPGQGALAAFF	TGTGCCAGCAGCCCATGGCCGGGACAGGGGGCGTTAGCGGCTTTCTTT
TRBD2	TRBV6-5	14	few	TRBJ2-5	CASKVTSGGETQYF	TGTGCCAGCAAAGTGACTAGCGGGGGAGAGACCCAGTACTTC
TRBD2	TRBV9	15	few	TRBJ2-7	CASSPQTSGGYEQYF	TGTGCCAGCAGCCCCCAGACTAGCGGGGGGTACGAGCAGTACTTC
.	TRBV30	12	.	TRBJ2-1	CAWNPRRGEQFF	TGTGCCTGGAATCCACGTCGCGGTGAGCAGTTCTTC
.	TRBV7-9	15	few	TRBJ1-1	CASSLGGHRRTEAFF	TGTGCCAGCAGCTTGGGGGGACACCGGAGGACTGAAGCTTTCTTT
TRBD2	TRBV9	16	few	TRBJ2-3	CASSVAPSGFTDTQYF	TGTGCCAGCAGCGTAGCTCCTAGCGGATTCACAGATACGCAGTATTTT
TRBD1	TRBV5-4	16	few	TRBJ2-7	CASSVSTGTGPYEQYF	TGTGCCAGCAGCGTATCGACCGGGACAGGGCCCTACGAGCAGTACTTC
.	TRBV30	14	.	TRBJ1-2	CAWSVRPANYGYTF	TGTGCCTGGAGTGTAAGACCAGCCAACTATGGCTACACCTTC
.	TRBV5-4	15	few	TRBJ1-2	CASSLGRTFNYGYTF	TGTGCCAGCAGCTTGGGGAGGACATTTAACTATGGCTACACCTTC
.	TRBV7-2	14	few	TRBJ2-7	CASSLDWVSYEQYF	TGTGCCAGCAGCTTAGATTGGGTTTCCTACGAGCAGTACTTC
TRBD1	TRBV18	16	.	TRBJ1-1	CASSSGQGKMNTEAFF	TGTGCCAGCTCGTCGGGACAGGGAAAAATGAACACTGAAGCTTTCTTT
TRBD1	TRBV7-9	13	few	TRBJ1-2	CASSRQGPYGYTF	TGTGCCAGCAGCCGACAGGGTCCCTATGGCTACACCTTC
.	TRBV7-8	14	.	TRBJ2-3	CASSLEKAADTQYF	TGTGCCAGCAGCTTAGAAAAGGCCGCAGATACGCAGTATTTT
.	TRBV25-1	15	few	TRBJ1-6	CASSDAGRTNSPLHF	TGTGCCAGCAGTGACGCCGGACGGACGAATTCACCCCTCCACTTT
.	TRBV6-1	14	few	TRBJ1-1	CASSVPGTYTEAFF	TGTGCCTCCTCGGTCCCCGGAACTTACACTGAAGCTTTCTTT
.	TRBV11-1	15	.	TRBJ1-2	CASSPSLAAGQGYTF	TGTGCCAGCAGCCCATCGCTGGCAGCAGGGCAAGGCTACACCTTC
TRBD2	TRBV29-1	15	few	TRBJ2-5	CSASAGTRKGETQYF	TGCAGCGCCAGCGCCGGGACTAGGAAAGGGGAGACCCAGTACTTC
.	TRBV30	13	.	TRBJ2-1	CAWRPSPNNEQFF	TGTGCCTGGAGACCCTCGCCGAACAATGAGCAGTTCTTC
.	TRBV9	14	.	TRBJ1-2	CASSVESQLGGYTF	TGTGCCAGCAGCGTAGAGTCACAGTTGGGGGGCTACACCTTC
.	TRBV29-1	13	.	TRBJ1-1	CSVEAVENTEAFF	TGCAGCGTTGAAGCGGTAGAGAACACTGAAGCTTTCTTT
TRBD1	TRBV7-2	15	few	TRBJ2-1	CASKSSDRGFNEQFF	TGTGCCAGCAAGTCCTCGGACAGGGGATTCAATGAGCAGTTCTTC
.	TRBV4-3	13	.	TRBJ2-2	CASSQVRTGELFF	TGCGCCAGCAGCCAAGTACGGACCGGGGAGCTGTTTTTT
TRBD1	TRBV2	15	once	TRBJ1-2	CASRPGWDRAYGYTF	TGTGCCAGCAGACCTGGGTGGGACAGAGCCTATGGCTACACCTTC
.	TRBV5-6	13	.	TRBJ2-1	CASSHNSDNEQFF	TGTGCCAGCAGCCACAACTCGGACAATGAGCAGTTCTTC
.	TRBV18	14	.	TRBJ2-2	CASSRLENTGELFF	TGTGCCAGCTCAAGACTGGAGAACACCGGGGAGCTGTTTTTT
.	TRBV25-1	12	.	TRBJ1-1	CASRDDVDEAFF	TGTGCCAGCAGGGATGACGTAGATGAAGCTTTCTTT
.	TRBV20-1	11	.	TRBJ1-1	CSAYLDTEAFF	TGCAGTGCTTATCTTGACACTGAAGCTTTCTTT
TRBD2	TRBV7-2	17	.	TRBJ2-2	CASSPTSAIANTGELFF	TGTGCCAGCAGCCCCACTAGCGCCATCGCGAACACCGGGGAGCTGTTTTTT
.	TRBV20-1	11	.	TRBJ1-1	CSAPRNTEAFF	TGCAGTGCCCCCCGAAACACTGAAGCTTTCTTT